A single sample gave rise to the 10 T cell receptor beta chains below, sequenced in a study of T cell responses to AZD1222 COVID-19 vaccine. Measured with immunoSEQ multiplex PCR; TCRdb has only the in-frame clones, and not every one. The sample yields nearly 110,000 clones, just over 90% seen once. This material consisted of peripheral blood, taken 28 days after the second AZD1222 dose. The receptors stem from an adult who received the AZD1222 COVID-19 vaccine.

The table lists this clone with a count of one. The rearrangement joins TRBV4-1 to TRBJ2-4; no clear D gene. The CDR3 has 14 residues. V lost 1 base and J 3 bases, leaving 7 bases between the germline ends. The V gene's germline CDR1 is MGHRA and CDR2 YSYEKL. The chain's CDR3 is CASSQGGDKNIQYF. CDR3 sequence (DNA): TGCGCCAGCAGCCAAGGGGGTGACAAAAACATTCAGTACTTC.

The V call is TRBV7-9, the J call TRBJ1-2; possible D gene TRBD1, 5 bases. Germline CDR1 is SEHNR and CDR2 is FQNEAQ (reference sequence). The CDR3 is 15 amino acids. The ends were cut back, 5 bases at V and 8 bases at J, with 21 bases in the middle. This CDR3 is CASSPGERGVRGYTF. The CDR3 bases are TGTGCCAGCAGCCCGGGAGAAAGGGGTGTTAGAGGCTACACCTTC.

The J gene is TRBJ2-6, the V gene TRBV24-1; D ambiguous. This CDR3 has 16 residues. Trimming removed 1 base from V and 0 bases from J, with 6 bases in between. Germline V CDR1 and CDR2: KGHDR, SFDVKD. CDR3: CATSDFSGSGANVLTF. The CDR3 nucleotides are TGTGCCACCAGTGATTTTTCCGGCTCTGGGGCCAACGTCCTGACTTTC.

J is TRBJ1-5 and V is TRBV28; maybe TRBD1 (5 bases). V lost 5 bases, J lost 2 bases, and 16 bases lay in between. This CDR3 comprises 16 residues. In germline, CDR1 is MDHEN, CDR2 SYDVKM. The chain's CDR3 is CASSRDGAAGNQPQHF. CDR3 sequence (DNA): TGTGCCAGCAGTCGGGACGGGGCCGCGGGCAATCAGCCCCAGCATTTT. Drawing the rest from reference TRBV28 and TRBJ1-5, the complete variable domain is DVKVTQSSRYLVKRTGEKVFLECVQDMDHENMFWYRQDPGLGLRLIYFSYDVKMKEKGDIPEGYSVSREKKERFSLILESASTNQTSMYLCASSRDGAAGNQPQHFGDGTRLSIL.

The chain couples TRBV15 to TRBJ2-7, with 7 nucleotides matching TRBD2. J gave up 0 bases and V 3 bases, and 5 bases lay outside the gene matches. The V gene's germline CDR1 is LNHNV and CDR2 YYDKDF (reference sequence). The length of the CDR3 is 15 residues. The CDR3 DNA reads as TGTGCCACCAGCAGGGGAGGGGCTGCCTCCTACGAGCAGTACTTC. Protein product: CATSRGGAASYEQYF.

J is TRBJ2-7 and V is TRBV19; perhaps TRBD1 as D (5 bases). There are 14 residues in the CDR3. Germline V gene sequence: CDR1 LNHDA, CDR2 SQIVND (reference sequence). V lost 3 bases and J lost 2, with 11 bases in between. The CDR3: CASSMRIGAYEQYF. CDR3 in DNA: TGTGCCAGTAGTATGAGAATAGGGGCCTACGAGCAGTACTTC.

The chain uses TRBV6-5 and TRBJ1-5, with TRBD1 identical over 9 bases. With V trimmed by 6 bases and J by 6 bases, 3 bases remained unmatched. From germline, CDR1 is MNHEY and CDR2 SVGAGI. The CDR3 consists of 13 residues. As DNA, the CDR3 is TGTGCCAGCAGGGGACAGGGAAGTCAGCCCCAGCATTTT. Encoded protein: CASRGQGSQPQHF.

The chain couples TRBV11-2 to TRBJ1-4; D perhaps matches TRBD1 (6 bases). CDR1 is SGHAT, CDR2 FQNNGV, per germline. This CDR3 is built from 15 residues. The V end was cut by 5 bases, the J end by 7 bases, with 17 bases between. CDR3 amino acids: CASSPYEGGSEKLFF. Here the CDR3 DNA reads TGTGCCAGCAGCCCCTACGAGGGGGGGAGTGAAAAACTGTTTTTT.

This chain links TRBV5-5 with TRBJ1-2, with D possibly being TRBD1 (5 bases). The CDR3 consists of 13 residues. V was shortened by 5 bases and J by 0 bases, with 8 bases between the two germline ends. Germline V CDR1 and CDR2: SGHKS, YYEKEE (reference sequence). This chain's CDR3 is CASSRQSNYGYTF. In DNA, the CDR3 is TGTGCCAGCAGTCGACAGTCTAACTATGGCTACACCTTC.

This chain uses TRBV5-5 with TRBJ2-7, with D tentatively TRBD1 (6 bases). The germline V gene encodes CDR1 SGHKS and CDR2 YYEKEE (reference sequence). This CDR3 is built from 14 residues. V lost 4 bases to trimming and J lost 0 bases, with 11 bases between them. The CDR3 sequence is CASSTYRDSYEQYF. The CDR3 nucleotides are TGTGCCAGCAGCACGTACAGGGACTCCTACGAGCAGTACTTC.